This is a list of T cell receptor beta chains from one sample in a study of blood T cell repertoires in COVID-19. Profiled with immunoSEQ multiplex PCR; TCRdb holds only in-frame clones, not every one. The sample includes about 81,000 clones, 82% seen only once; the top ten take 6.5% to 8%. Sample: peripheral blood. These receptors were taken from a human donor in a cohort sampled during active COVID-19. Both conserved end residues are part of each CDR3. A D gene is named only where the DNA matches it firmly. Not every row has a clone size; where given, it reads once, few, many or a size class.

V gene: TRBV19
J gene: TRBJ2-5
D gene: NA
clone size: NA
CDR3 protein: CASSIDPTSQETQYF
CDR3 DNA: TGTGCCAGTAGTATAGATCCGACAAGCCAAGAGACCCAGTACTTC

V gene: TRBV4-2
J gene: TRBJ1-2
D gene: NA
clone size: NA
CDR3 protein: CASSQFGLVNYGYTF
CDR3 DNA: TGTGCCAGCAGCCAATTCGGTCTCGTTAACTATGGCTACACCTTC

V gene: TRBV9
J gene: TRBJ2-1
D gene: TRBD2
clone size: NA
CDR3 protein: CASGLAGGLGEQFF
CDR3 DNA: TGTGCCAGCGGACTAGCGGGGGGGTTAGGGGAGCAGTTCTTC

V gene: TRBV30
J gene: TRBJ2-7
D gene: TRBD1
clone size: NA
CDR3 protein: CAWSWTGAYEQYF
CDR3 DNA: TGTGCCTGGAGTTGGACAGGGGCCTACGAGCAGTACTTC

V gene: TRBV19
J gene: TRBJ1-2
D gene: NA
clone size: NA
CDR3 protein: CASSGSRGDGYTF
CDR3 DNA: TGTGCCAGTAGCGGGTCCCGCGGAGACGGCTACACCTTC

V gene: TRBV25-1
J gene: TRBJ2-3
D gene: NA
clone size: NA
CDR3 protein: CASTSRRGPADTQYF
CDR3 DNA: TGTGCCAGCACAAGCCGGCGGGGCCCGGCAGATACGCAGTATTTT

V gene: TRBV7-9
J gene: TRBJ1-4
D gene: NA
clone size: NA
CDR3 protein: CASSQRAPAGEKLFF
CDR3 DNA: TGTGCCAGCAGCCAGAGGGCCCCAGCGGGCGAAAAACTGTTTTTT

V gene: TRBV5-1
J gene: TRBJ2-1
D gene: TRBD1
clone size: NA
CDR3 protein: CASTPGQGNNEQFF
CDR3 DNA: TGCGCCAGCACCCCGGGACAGGGGAACAATGAGCAGTTCTTC

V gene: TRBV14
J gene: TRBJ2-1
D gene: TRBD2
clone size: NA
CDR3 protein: CASRRTSGGYNEQFF
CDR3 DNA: TGTGCCAGCAGGCGCACTAGCGGGGGCTACAATGAGCAGTTCTTC

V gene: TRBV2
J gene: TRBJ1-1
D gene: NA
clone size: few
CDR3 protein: CASSEAEGTEAFF
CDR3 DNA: TGTGCCAGCAGTGAAGCGGAGGGCACTGAAGCTTTCTTT

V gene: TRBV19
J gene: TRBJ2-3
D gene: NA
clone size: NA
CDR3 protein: CASSIGRRGHGADTQYF
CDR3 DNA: TGTGCCAGTAGTATAGGGAGGAGGGGGCATGGGGCAGATACGCAGTATTTT

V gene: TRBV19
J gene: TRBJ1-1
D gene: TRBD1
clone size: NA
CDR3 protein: CASSDRAMNTEAFF
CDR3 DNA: TGTGCCAGTTCGGACAGGGCCATGAACACTGAAGCTTTCTTT

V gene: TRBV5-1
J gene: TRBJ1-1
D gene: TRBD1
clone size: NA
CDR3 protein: CASSLEGQGASTEAFF
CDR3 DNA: TGCGCCAGCAGCTTGGAGGGACAGGGGGCGAGCACTGAAGCTTTCTTT

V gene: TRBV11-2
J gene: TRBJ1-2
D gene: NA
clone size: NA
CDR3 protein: CASSFASIHYGYTF
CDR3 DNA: TGTGCCAGCAGCTTCGCGAGTATTCACTATGGCTACACCTTC

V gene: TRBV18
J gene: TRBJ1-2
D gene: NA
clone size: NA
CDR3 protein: CASSPEGSYGYTF
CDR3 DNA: TGTGCCAGCTCACCTGAGGGATCCTATGGCTACACCTTC

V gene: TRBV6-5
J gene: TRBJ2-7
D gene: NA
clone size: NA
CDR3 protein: CASSLTGPYEQYF
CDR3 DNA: TGTGCCAGCTCGCTGACAGGACCCTACGAGCAGTACTTC

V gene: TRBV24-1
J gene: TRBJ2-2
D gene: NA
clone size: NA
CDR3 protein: CATQGRLSGELFF
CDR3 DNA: TGTGCCACTCAGGGAAGATTATCCGGGGAGCTGTTTTTT

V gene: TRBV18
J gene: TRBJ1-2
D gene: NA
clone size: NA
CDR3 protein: CASSPMDRVGGYTF
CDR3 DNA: TGTGCCAGCTCACCCATGGACAGAGTGGGTGGCTACACCTTC

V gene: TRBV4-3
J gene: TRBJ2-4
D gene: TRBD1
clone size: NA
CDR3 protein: CASSHWDRAANIQYF
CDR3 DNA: TGCGCCAGCAGCCATTGGGACAGGGCCGCAAACATTCAGTACTTC

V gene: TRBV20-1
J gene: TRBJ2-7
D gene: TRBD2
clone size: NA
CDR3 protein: CSAPRKGLAYF
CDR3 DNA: TGCAGTGCGCCTCGTAAGGGACTAGCCTACTTC

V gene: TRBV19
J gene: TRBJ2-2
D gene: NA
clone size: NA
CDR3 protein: CASSLSPNTGELFF
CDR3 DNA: TGTGCCAGTAGTCTTAGTCCTAACACCGGGGAGCTGTTTTTT

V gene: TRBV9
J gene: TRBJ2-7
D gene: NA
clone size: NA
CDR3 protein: CASSGTQSYEQYF
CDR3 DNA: TGTGCCAGCAGCGGGACACAGTCCTACGAGCAGTACTTC

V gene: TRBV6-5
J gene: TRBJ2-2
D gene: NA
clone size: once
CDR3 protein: CASSPQATGELFF
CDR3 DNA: TGTGCCAGCAGTCCCCAGGCAACCGGGGAGCTGTTTTTT

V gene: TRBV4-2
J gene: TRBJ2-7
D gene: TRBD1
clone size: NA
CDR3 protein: CASSRSTGGGYEQYF
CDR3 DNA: TGTGCCAGCAGCCGGTCGACAGGGGGGGGCTACGAGCAGTACTTC

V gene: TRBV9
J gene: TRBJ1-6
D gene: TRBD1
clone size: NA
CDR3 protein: CASSANRGYNSPLHF
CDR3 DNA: TGTGCCAGCAGCGCCAACAGGGGCTATAATTCACCCCTCCACTTT

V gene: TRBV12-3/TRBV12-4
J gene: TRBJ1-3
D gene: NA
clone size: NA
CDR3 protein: CASTLQAGNTIYF
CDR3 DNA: TGTGCCAGCACCCTGCAAGCGGGAAACACCATATATTTT

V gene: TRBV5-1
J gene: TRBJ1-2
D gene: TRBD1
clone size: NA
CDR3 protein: CASSLEGQGHRYTF
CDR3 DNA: TGCGCCAGCAGCTTGGAAGGACAGGGACATAGGTACACCTTC

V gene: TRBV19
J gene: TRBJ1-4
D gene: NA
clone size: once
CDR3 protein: CASGGRPNEKLFF
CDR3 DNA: TGTGCCAGCGGCGGAAGACCGAATGAAAAACTGTTTTTT

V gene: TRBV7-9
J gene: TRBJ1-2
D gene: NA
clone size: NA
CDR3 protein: CASSLGTPYGYTF
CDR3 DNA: TGTGCCAGCAGCTTAGGGACACCTTATGGCTACACCTTC

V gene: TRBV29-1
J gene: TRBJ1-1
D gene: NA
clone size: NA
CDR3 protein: CSVWQGMNTEAFF
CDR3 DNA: TGCAGCGTTTGGCAGGGGATGAACACTGAAGCTTTCTTT

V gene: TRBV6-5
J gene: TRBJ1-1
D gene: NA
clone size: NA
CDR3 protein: CASRKDRLNTEAFF
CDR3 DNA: TGTGCCAGCAGGAAGGACAGACTGAACACTGAAGCTTTCTTT

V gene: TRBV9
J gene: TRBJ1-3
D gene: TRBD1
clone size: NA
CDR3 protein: CASSGRQGANTIYF
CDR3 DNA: TGTGCCAGCAGCGGAAGACAGGGGGCTAACACCATATATTTT

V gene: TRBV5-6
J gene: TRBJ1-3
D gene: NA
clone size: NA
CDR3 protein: CASSLKRGGNTIYF
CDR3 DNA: TGTGCCAGCAGCTTGAAGCGGGGTGGAAACACCATATATTTT

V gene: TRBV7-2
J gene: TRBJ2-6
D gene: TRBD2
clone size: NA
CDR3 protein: CASRTGGRGANVLTF
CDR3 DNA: TGTGCCAGCAGAACGGGGGGGCGGGGGGCCAACGTCCTGACTTTC

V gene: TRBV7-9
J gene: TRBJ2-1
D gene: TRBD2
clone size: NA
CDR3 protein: CASSPAGGRTYNEQFF
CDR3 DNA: TGTGCCAGCAGCCCAGCGGGGGGGCGAACCTACAATGAGCAGTTCTTC

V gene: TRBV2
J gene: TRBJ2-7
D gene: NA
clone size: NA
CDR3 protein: CASRDTYYEQYF
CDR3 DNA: TGTGCCTCCCGGGACACTTACTACGAGCAGTACTTC

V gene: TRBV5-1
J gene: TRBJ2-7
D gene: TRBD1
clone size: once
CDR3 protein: CASSLGTGAREQYF
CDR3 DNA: TGCGCCAGCAGCTTAGGGACAGGGGCGCGCGAGCAGTACTTC

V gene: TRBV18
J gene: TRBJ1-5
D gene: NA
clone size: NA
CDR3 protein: CASSPGRGNQPQHF
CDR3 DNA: TGTGCCAGCTCACCTGGCCGGGGCAATCAGCCCCAGCATTTT

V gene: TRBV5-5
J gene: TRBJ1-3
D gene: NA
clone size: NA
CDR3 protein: CASSSTGFGNTIYF
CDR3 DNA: TGTGCCAGCAGCAGCACAGGCTTTGGAAACACCATATATTTT

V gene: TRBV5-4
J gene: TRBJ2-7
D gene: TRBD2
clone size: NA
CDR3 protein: CASSLVLAGVEEQYF
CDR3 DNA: TGTGCCAGCAGCTTGGTACTAGCGGGGGTCGAAGAGCAGTACTTC

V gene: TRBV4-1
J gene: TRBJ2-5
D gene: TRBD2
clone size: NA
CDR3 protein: CASSPGTRNQETQYF
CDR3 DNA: TGCGCCAGCAGCCCCGGGACTAGGAATCAAGAGACCCAGTACTTC

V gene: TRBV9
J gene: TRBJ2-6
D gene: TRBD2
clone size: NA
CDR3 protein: CASSGPGGSGANVLTF
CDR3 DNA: TGTGCCAGCAGCGGACCCGGGGGGTCTGGGGCCAACGTCCTGACTTTC

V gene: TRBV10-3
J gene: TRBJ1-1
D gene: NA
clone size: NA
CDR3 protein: CAITKRQTNTEAFF
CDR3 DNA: TGTGCCATCACAAAAAGACAGACAAACACTGAAGCTTTCTTT

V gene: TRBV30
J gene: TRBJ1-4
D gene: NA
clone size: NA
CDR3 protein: CAWSSPGKLFF
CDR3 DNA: TGTGCCTGGAGTAGCCCGGGAAAACTGTTTTTT

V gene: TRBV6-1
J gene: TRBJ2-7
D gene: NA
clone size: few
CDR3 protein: CASSEASDSSYEQYF
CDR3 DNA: TGTGCCAGCAGTGAAGCGTCGGACAGCTCCTACGAGCAGTACTTC

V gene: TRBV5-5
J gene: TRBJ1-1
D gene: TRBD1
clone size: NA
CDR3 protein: CASGQGWTEAFF
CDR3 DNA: TGTGCCAGCGGACAGGGGTGGACTGAAGCTTTCTTT

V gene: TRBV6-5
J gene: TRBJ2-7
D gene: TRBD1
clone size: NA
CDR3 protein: CASSYDSRAGGEQYF
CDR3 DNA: TGTGCCAGCAGTTACGACAGTAGGGCAGGGGGCGAGCAGTACTTC

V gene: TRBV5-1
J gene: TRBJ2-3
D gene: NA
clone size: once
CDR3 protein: CASSLVLTDTQYF
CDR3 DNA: TGCGCCAGCAGCTTGGTCCTCACAGATACGCAGTATTTT

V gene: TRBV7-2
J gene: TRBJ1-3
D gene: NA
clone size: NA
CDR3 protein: CASSDGSSGNTIYF
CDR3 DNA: TGTGCCAGCAGCGACGGGAGCTCTGGAAACACCATATATTTT

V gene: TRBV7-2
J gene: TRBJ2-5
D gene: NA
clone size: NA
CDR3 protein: CASSVRVRGETQYF
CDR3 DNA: TGTGCCAGCAGCGTCAGGGTGCGGGGAGAGACCCAGTACTTC

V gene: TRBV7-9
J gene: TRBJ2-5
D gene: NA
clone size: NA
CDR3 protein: CASSFLASQETQYF
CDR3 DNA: TGTGCCAGCAGCTTCCTAGCTTCCCAAGAGACCCAGTACTTC